The 9 T cell receptor beta chains below all came from one sample that was sequenced in a study of response to subunit inactivated influenza vaccine. TCRdb reanalysed the RT-PCR reads using MiXCR and keeps one entry per CDR3 protein. The repertoire holds approximately 520,000 distinct CDR3 sequences, with 25% as singletons. The source was CD4+ T cells sorted from PBMCs, collected roughly 5 days after vaccination. Receptors originate from a man aged 45-65 years who received an inactivated influenza vaccine.

The rearrangement links TRBV6-2 or TRBV6-3 to TRBJ2-3; TRBD1 agrees at 7 bases. The CDR3 covers 16 residues. From germline, CDR1 is MNHEY and CDR2 SVGEGT. Trimming removed 6 bases from V and 2 bases from J; junction bases left unmatched: 11. The DNA for the CDR3 is TGTGCCAGCAGCCCCGACAGGGTTGGGTTCACAGATACGCAGTATTTT. This translates into CASSPDRVGFTDTQYF.

As DNA, the CDR3 is TGTGCCAGCCGGGGGGAGCTGGCCAAAAACATTCAGTACTTC. This sequence encodes CASRGELAKNIQYF. The chain has TRBV12-3 or TRBV12-4 and TRBJ2-4, with TRBD2 matching over 7 bases. The ends lost 8 bases at V and 1 base at J; junction bases unmatched: 5. This CDR3 comprises 14 residues.

This chain uses TRBV20-1 with TRBJ2-1, with D possibly matching TRBD2 (6 bases). V lost 3 bases and J 9 bases, leaving 18 bases between the germline ends. This CDR3 region has 14 residues. Germline values: CDR1 DFQATT, CDR2 SNEGSKA (reference sequence). The CDR3 DNA sequence: TGCAGTGCTAGTACAGCGGGCTGGGGGAGTGAGCAGTTCTTC. Residues: CSASTAGWGSEQFF.

V and J are TRBV5-1 and TRBJ2-5; TRBD1 might be the D (6 bases). The CDR3 length is 15 residues. Looked up from germline, CDR1 is SGHRS and CDR2 is YFSETQ. Trimming cost V 4 bases and J 4 bases, with 17 bases left between them. The CDR3 protein is CASSGTTGTAETQYF. The CDR3 coding sequence is TGCGCCAGCAGCGGAACAACAGGGACCGCAGAGACCCAGTACTTC.

This sequence joins TRBV12-3 or TRBV12-4 and TRBJ2-5; D not resolved. Trimming removed 2 bases at V and 2 bases at J, with 9 bases between. This CDR3 has 14 amino acids. The CDR3 DNA is TGTGCCAGCAGTTTAAGTCACGGGCAAGAGACCCAGTACTTC. This encodes CASSLSHGQETQYF.

The sample holds a few counts of this clonotype. This chain links TRBV5-1 with TRBJ2-3; no clear D gene. The V end lost 2 bases, the J end lost 3 bases, and 10 bases lay between the germline ends. The germline V gene has CDR1 SGHRS and CDR2 YFSETQ. This CDR3 has 14 amino acids. The CDR3, as DNA: TGCGCCAGCAGCTTAAGGGCCTCAACAGATACGCAGTATTTT. It translates to CASSLRASTDTQYF.

DNA for the CDR3: TGTGCCAGCAGCCAGGGGGTGTCCCAGTACTTC. Its translation is CASSQGVSQYF. The chain couples TRBV7-2 to TRBJ2-5; 7 nucleotides line up with TRBD1. Trimming at V came to 5 bases and at J to 9 bases, leaving 3 bases not matched to a gene. Germline V gene sequence: CDR1 SGHTA, CDR2 FQGNSA. The CDR3 contains 11 residues.

J is TRBJ1-6 and V is TRBV15; D may be TRBD1 (5 bases). This CDR3 is built from 15 residues. V shed 1 base and J shed 9 bases, with 13 bases lying between them. Germline lookup yields CDR1 LNHNV and CDR2 YYDKDF (reference sequence). CDR3 region: CATSRGDGAGSPLHF. CDR3 nucleotides: TGTGCCACCAGCAGAGGTGACGGGGCCGGTTCACCCCTCCACTTT.

The rearrangement uses TRBV12-3 or TRBV12-4 and TRBJ1-4; the match to TRBD1 covers 8 bases. The CDR3 runs 14 residues. After removal of 7 bases from V and 5 bases from J, the junction contained 6 bases not matched to a gene. CDR3 amino acids: CASTPRTGNEKLFF. The CDR3 DNA follows: TGTGCCAGCACACCACGGACAGGGAATGAAAAACTGTTTTTT.